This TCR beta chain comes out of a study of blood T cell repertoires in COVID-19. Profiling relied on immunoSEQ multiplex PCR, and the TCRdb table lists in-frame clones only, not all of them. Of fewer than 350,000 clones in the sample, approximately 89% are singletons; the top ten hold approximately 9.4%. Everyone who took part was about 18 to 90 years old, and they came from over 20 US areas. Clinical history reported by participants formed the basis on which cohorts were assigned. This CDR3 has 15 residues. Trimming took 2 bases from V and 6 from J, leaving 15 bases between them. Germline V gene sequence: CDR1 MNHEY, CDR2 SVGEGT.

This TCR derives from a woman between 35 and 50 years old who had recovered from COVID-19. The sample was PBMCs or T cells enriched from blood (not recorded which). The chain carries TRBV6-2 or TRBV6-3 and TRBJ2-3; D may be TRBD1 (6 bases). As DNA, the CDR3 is TGTGCCAGCAGTTACCCCCGACAGGAGATCGATACGCAGTATTTT. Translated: CASSYPRQEIDTQYF.